A selection of T cell receptor beta chains follows, all from one sample in a study of PD-1 blockade in classical Hodgkin lymphoma. Only in-frame clones appear in the TCRdb table, and some are missing; sequencing was by immunoSEQ multiplex PCR. Among around 60,000 clones listed, around 94% were seen once. The sample here was peripheral blood mononuclear cells (PBMCs), taken before the fourth cycle of nivolumab. These receptors were collected from a human donor with classical Hodgkin lymphoma. Both conserved end residues are part of each CDR3. D genes are given only for firm matches. Rows give clone size only sometimes, using once, few, many, or a class for an expanded clone.

cdr3_aa cdr3_nt j_call cdr3_length clone_size v_call d_call
CASMGTLGSQPQHF TGTGCCAGTATGGGGACCTTGGGGAGTCAGCCCCAGCATTTT TRBJ1-5 14 few TRBV19 .
CASSFWQPQHF TGTGCCAGCAGCTTTTGGCAGCCCCAGCATTTT TRBJ1-5 11 . TRBV11-2 .
CASSFQGASGYTF TGTGCCAGCAGCTTTCAGGGGGCAAGTGGCTACACCTTC TRBJ1-2 13 . TRBV5-4 TRBD1
CASSQGSGFSYEQYF TGTGCCAGCAGCCAAGGATCAGGGTTCTCCTACGAGCAGTACTTC TRBJ2-7 15 . TRBV4-2 .
CAWSGRSSGPYEQYF TGTGCCTGGAGTGGCAGGTCTAGCGGACCCTACGAGCAGTACTTC TRBJ2-7 15 . TRBV30 TRBD2
CASSYLVGLISHEQYF TGTGCCAGCAGTTACTTAGTCGGGTTAATCAGCCACGAGCAGTACTTC TRBJ2-7 16 . TRBV6-6 .
CASSLDTGSNSPLHF TGCGCCAGCAGCTTGGACACAGGGTCCAATTCACCCCTCCACTTT TRBJ1-6 15 . TRBV5-1 .
CASSVVGNPQETQYF TGTGCCAGCAGCGTAGTCGGGAACCCTCAAGAGACCCAGTACTTC TRBJ2-5 15 medium-sized TRBV9 .
CASSRTSANYNEQFF TGTGCCAGCAGCCGGACTAGTGCTAATTACAATGAGCAGTTCTTC TRBJ2-1 15 . TRBV11-2 TRBD2
CASSELGRGLKYTDTQYF TGTGCCAGCAGTGAATTGGGGCGGGGGTTAAAATACACAGATACGCAGTATTTT TRBJ2-3 18 . TRBV2 TRBD2
CASSAGLPRETQYF TGTGCCAGCAGCGCGGGACTACCCAGGGAGACCCAGTACTTC TRBJ2-5 14 . TRBV9 TRBD2
CAWSPVSIALREKLFF TGTGCCTGGAGCCCCGTCAGTATTGCCCTAAGGGAAAAACTGTTTTTT TRBJ1-4 16 . TRBV30 .
CASSVVSRDEQFF TGTGCCAGCAGCGTAGTCTCTCGCGATGAGCAGTTCTTC TRBJ2-1 13 . TRBV9 .
CASSLRDRGYEQYF TGCGCCAGCAGCTTGCGGGACAGGGGTTACGAGCAGTACTTC TRBJ2-7 14 . TRBV5-1 TRBD1
CASRLSGELGEQYF TGTGCCAGCAGACTTTCGGGGGAGCTGGGCGAGCAGTACTTC TRBJ2-7 14 . TRBV7-9 .
CASSARKLSTDTQYF TGTGCCAGCAGTGCCCGAAAACTCAGCACAGATACGCAGTATTTT TRBJ2-3 15 . TRBV6-1 .
CASSLSDQGSSYEQYF TGTGCCAGCAGCTTAAGCGACCAGGGGAGCTCCTACGAGCAGTACTTC TRBJ2-7 16 . TRBV11-1 .
CASSLMRTGRGETQYF TGTGCCAGCAGCCTTATGAGGACGGGAAGGGGAGAGACCCAGTACTTC TRBJ2-5 16 . TRBV7-8 .
CSVGQGEKLFF TGCAGCGTTGGACAGGGGGAAAAACTGTTTTTT TRBJ1-4 11 . TRBV29-1 TRBD1
CASSQELSLAAQYF TGCGCCAGCAGCCAAGAACTTTCACTAGCTGCGCAGTATTTT TRBJ2-3 14 . TRBV4-1 .
CATSRVILGPDEQYF TGTGCCACCAGCAGAGTTATATTGGGTCCGGACGAGCAGTACTTC TRBJ2-7 15 . TRBV15 .
CASSRLRGQGTNEKLFF TGTGCCAGCAGCCGACTGAGGGGACAGGGGACTAATGAAAAACTGTTTTTT TRBJ1-4 17 . TRBV7-2 TRBD1
CASSLGRSYEQYF TGCGCCAGCAGCTTGGGACGGTCCTACGAGCAGTACTTC TRBJ2-7 13 . TRBV5-1 .
CASSYSSDLHQPQHF TGTGCCAGCAGTTACTCTTCCGACCTCCATCAGCCCCAGCATTTT TRBJ1-5 15 . TRBV6-5 .
CASSSGSNEQFF TGTGCCAGCAGCTCGGGGTCTAATGAGCAGTTCTTC TRBJ2-1 12 once TRBV5-4 .
CASSPGTSRAFF TGTGCCAGCAGTCCTGGGACATCGAGGGCTTTCTTT TRBJ1-1 12 . TRBV6-6 .
CASSQPDRAEQTQYF TGCGCCAGCAGCCAACCGGACAGGGCGGAACAGACCCAGTACTTC TRBJ2-5 15 . TRBV4-1 TRBD1
CAISESGQRSRAFF TGTGCCATCAGTGAGTCGGGACAGCGTTCGAGGGCTTTCTTT TRBJ1-1 14 . TRBV10-3 TRBD1
CASSPTTLPGSMGYEQYF TGTGCCAGCAGTCCTACAACCCTCCCGGGCTCCATGGGGTACGAGCAGTACTTC TRBJ2-7 18 . TRBV27 .
CASSQTGTGGTEKLFF TGTGCCAGCTCGCAAACCGGGACAGGGGGGACTGAAAAACTGTTTTTT TRBJ1-4 16 . TRBV18 TRBD1
CASSVDQGALAYEQFF TGTGCCAGCAGCGTAGATCAGGGGGCACTAGCATATGAGCAGTTCTTC TRBJ2-1 16 . TRBV9 TRBD1
CASSYPGNEQFF TGTGCCAGCAGCTACCCGGGGAATGAGCAGTTCTTC TRBJ2-1 12 . TRBV7-3 .
CASSPIGWASRYEQYF TGTGCCAGCAGCCCCATTGGCTGGGCTAGTAGGTACGAGCAGTACTTC TRBJ2-7 16 once TRBV14 .